This entry lists 14 T cell receptor beta chains sequenced from one sample in a study of CD8+ T cells in alopecia areata. The sequencing template was cDNA reverse transcribed from extracted RNA. The data were produced by immunoSEQ multiplex PCR, yet TCRdb's version contains in-frame clones alone and is incomplete. This repertoire shows some 210,000 clones, more than 45% found once; its top ten account for over 0.4%. Sample: CD4+ T cells sorted from blood, taken at week 0. These receptors were obtained from a human donor with alopecia areata.

This chain uses TRBV19 with TRBJ2-1; D possibly corresponds to TRBD1 (6 bases). The ends were cut back, 5 bases at V and 1 base at J, with 12 bases in the middle. CDR3 length equals 15 residues. The V gene's germline CDR1 is LNHDA and CDR2 SQIVND (reference sequence). The CDR3: CASSAQGISYNEQFF. CDR3 bases: TGTGCCAGTAGTGCACAGGGAATTTCCTACAATGAGCAGTTCTTC.

This clone was counted at least ten times. At one boundary the junction diverges from the germline segment, which might be a read error. This chain's CDR3 is CSFGGNPEAFF. CDR3 DNA sequence: TGCAGCTTCGGCGGGAACCCTGAAGCTTTCTTT. V usage is TRBV29-1 and J usage is TRBJ1-1; D unresolved. CDR1 is SQVTM and CDR2 is ANQGSEA in the germline V gene. The CDR3 has 11 residues.

This chain joins TRBV7-2 and TRBJ1-6; the D is unclear. This CDR3 has 13 residues. The V and J ends lost 4 bases and 4 bases respectively, with 5 bases between them. Germline V gene data show CDR1 as SGHTA and CDR2 as FQGNSA. In DNA, the CDR3 is TGTGCCAGCAGCTCCACTTATAATTCACCCCTCCACTTT. It yields the protein CASSSTYNSPLHF.

The chain couples TRBV9 to TRBJ2-2, with 8 bases matching TRBD1. The ends lost 5 bases at V and 7 bases at J; junction bases unmatched: 7. The CDR3 runs to 14 residues. CDR1 is SGDLS, CDR2 YYNGEE, per germline. CDR3: CASRKDRDGGELFF. In nucleotides, the CDR3 is TGTGCCAGCAGAAAGGACAGGGATGGCGGGGAGCTGTTTTTT.

This clone turned up a few times. The chain joins TRBV29-1 to TRBJ1-1, with TRBD1 matching 7 bases. The CDR3 extends over 12 amino acids. The ends lost 7 bases at V and 1 base at J; junction bases unmatched: 3. Germline CDR1 and CDR2: SQVTM and ANQGSEA. The CDR3 spells CSGGGTNTEAFF. CDR3 sequence (DNA): TGCAGCGGAGGGGGCACGAACACTGAAGCTTTCTTT.

The chain recombines TRBV30 with TRBJ1-1; D might be TRBD1 (5 bases). Germline CDR1 and CDR2: GTSNPN and SVGIG (reference sequence). The CDR3 spans 14 residues. V lost 5 bases, J lost 0 bases, and 13 bases lay in between. The CDR3 coding sequence is TGTGCCTGGGCCCGGGACGGCCTGAACACTGAAGCTTTCTTT. Translation gives CAWARDGLNTEAFF.

The chain recombines TRBV29-1 with TRBJ2-7, with 7 positions matching TRBD1. There are 12 residues in the CDR3. Germline V gene data show CDR1 as SQVTM and CDR2 as ANQGSEA. J lost 6 bases, V lost 6 bases, and 8 bases had no gene match. The CDR3 reads CSVNSDRREQYF. In nucleotides, the CDR3 is TGCAGCGTCAACTCGGACAGGCGCGAGCAGTACTTC.

The V and J genes are TRBV6-5 and TRBJ1-2; TRBD1 might be the D (5 bases). The ends were cut back, 8 bases at V and 4 bases at J, with 14 bases in the middle. CDR1 is MNHEY and CDR2 is SVGAGI in the germline V gene. The CDR3 is made up of 13 amino acids. DNA for the CDR3: TGTGCCAGCTGGGGCAGCCGGAGCTATGGCTACACCTTC. Amino acid sequence: CASWGSRSYGYTF.

The chain recombines TRBV2 with TRBJ2-3; the D gene is possibly TRBD2 (6 bases). The V end was cut by 8 bases, the J end by 5 bases, with 20 bases between. In germline, CDR1 is SNHLY, CDR2 FYNNEI. The CDR3 runs 15 residues. CDR3 DNA: TGTGCCAGCGCATCGGAGCGGGTGATAGGAGATACGCAGTATTTT. Protein: CASASERVIGDTQYF.

The chain recombines TRBV14 with TRBJ2-3; 9 nucleotides line up with TRBD1. V lost 4 bases and J lost 2; bases outside the gene matches: 10. The CDR3 loop spans 17 amino acids. Germline V gene data show CDR1 as SGHDN and CDR2 as FVKESK. CDR3 in DNA: TGTGCCAGCAGCCGTGACAGGGGGAGGATTGTCACAGATACGCAGTATTTT. Translation gives CASSRDRGRIVTDTQYF. Complete variable domain (other parts from reference TRBV14 and TRBJ2-3): EAGVTQFPSHSVIEKGQTVTLRCDPISGHDNLYWYRRVMGKEIKFLLHFVKESKQDESGMPNNRFLAERTGGTYSTLKVQPAELEDSGVYFCASSRDRGRIVTDTQYFGPGTRLTVL.

The chain carries TRBV19 and TRBJ1-4, with a tentative D call TRBD1 (5 bases). CDR1 is LNHDA and CDR2 is SQIVND in the germline V gene (reference sequence). V was cut by 7 bases and J by 6 bases, with 12 bases left in between. There are 13 residues in the CDR3. The CDR3 region has the DNA TGTGCCAGTACCCCGGGGGGGTATGAAAAACTGTTTTTT. It encodes CASTPGGYEKLFF.

About this clone itself: The sample contains more than one DNA sequence encoding this CDR3. The chain uses TRBV6-5 and TRBJ1-5, with D hard to call. With 2 bases removed from V and 0 bases from J, the gap between germline ends came to 2 bases. This CDR3 is built from 13 residues. Germline CDR1 MNHEY, CDR2 SVGAGI. This chain's CDR3 is CASSYGSNQPQHF. Here the CDR3 DNA reads TGTGCCAGCAGTTACGGTAGCAATCAGCCCCAGCATTTT.

The chain employs TRBV6-5 and TRBJ2-3; 7 bases are a match to TRBD2. The CDR3 consists of 14 residues. The V gene end was trimmed by 6 bases and the J gene end by 4 bases; junction bases not matched to a gene: 7. Germline loops: CDR1 MNHEY, CDR2 SVGAGI. The CDR3 DNA follows: TGTGCCAGCAGGGGTAAGCGGGGTCCAGATACGCAGTATTTT. Translation gives CASRGKRGPDTQYF.

The rearrangement links TRBV6-5 to TRBJ2-5; no firm D call. Deletions cut 6 bases from V and 0 bases from J, with 8 bases between. Per the germline V gene, CDR1 is MNHEY and CDR2 is SVGAGI. This CDR3 is 13 amino acids long. CDR3 nucleotides: TGTGCCAGCAGCAGTACGTACCAAGAGACCCAGTACTTC. This encodes CASSSTYQETQYF.